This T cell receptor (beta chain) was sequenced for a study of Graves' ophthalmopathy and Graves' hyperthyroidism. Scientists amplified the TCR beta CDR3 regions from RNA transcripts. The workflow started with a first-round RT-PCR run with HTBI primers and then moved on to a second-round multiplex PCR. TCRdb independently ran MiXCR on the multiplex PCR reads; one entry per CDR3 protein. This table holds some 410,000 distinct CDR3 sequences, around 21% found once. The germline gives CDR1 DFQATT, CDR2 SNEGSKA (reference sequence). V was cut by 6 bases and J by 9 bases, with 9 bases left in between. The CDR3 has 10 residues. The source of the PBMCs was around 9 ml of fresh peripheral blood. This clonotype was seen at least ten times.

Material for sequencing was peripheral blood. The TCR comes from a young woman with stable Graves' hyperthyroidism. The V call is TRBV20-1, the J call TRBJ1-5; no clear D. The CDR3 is CSAQWGPQHF. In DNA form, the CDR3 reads TGCAGTGCCCAGTGGGGGCCCCAGCATTTT.